These 29 T cell receptor beta chains were all obtained from the same sample, sequenced in a study of shared clonotypes between healthy human individuals. Method: immunoSEQ multiplex PCR; TCRdb's copy keeps in-frame clones and lacks some. The table has 1.6 million or so clones, 98% seen once. The sample was naive CD4+ T cells sorted from blood. Subset here: CD45RA+ positively selected. All receptors derive from a man aged 25-45 years in good health.

The chain combines TRBV10-2 with TRBJ2-2; tentatively, D is TRBD2 (7 bases). The V gene's germline CDR1 is WSHSY and CDR2 SAAADI. Trimming stripped 7 bases from V and 4 bases from J, with 13 bases between. The CDR3 spans 14 residues. The CDR3 here is CASIRGASTGELFF. Here the CDR3 DNA reads TGCGCCAGCATACGGGGGGCAAGCACCGGGGAGCTGTTTTTT.

In DNA form, the CDR3 reads TGTGCCAGCAGCCCGTCCAGCTACTCCTACGAGCAGTACTTC. Amino acids: CASSPSSYSYEQYF. The V gene is TRBV7-9, the J gene TRBJ2-7; unclear D gene. Germline CDR1 and CDR2: SEHNR and FQNEAQ (reference sequence). The CDR3 loop spans 14 amino acids. Trimming pared 5 bases from V and 0 bases from J, leaving 11 bases between. Combining the CDR3 with reference TRBV7-9 and TRBJ2-7 gives the whole variable domain DTGVSQNPRHKITKRGQNVTFRCDPISEHNRLYWYRQTLGQGPEFLTYFQNEAQLEKSRLLSDRFSAERPKGSFSTLEIQRTEQGDSAMYLCASSPSSYSYEQYFGPGTRLTVT.

The chain employs TRBV19 and TRBJ2-2; 8 bases map to TRBD1. The CDR3 consists of 15 residues. With 6 bases clipped from V and 1 base from J, the junction kept 4 bases outside the gene matches. Germline CDR1 and CDR2: LNHDA and SQIVND (reference sequence). The CDR3 DNA follows: TGTGCCAGTAGGACAGGGGTAGGGAACACCGGGGAGCTGTTTTTT. Its translation is CASRTGVGNTGELFF. Looking up the rest from reference TRBV19 and TRBJ2-2 gives the full variable domain: DGGITQSPKYLFRKEGQNVTLSCEQNLNHDAMYWYRQDPGQGLRLIYYSQIVNDFQKGDIAEGYSVSREKKESFPLTVTSAQKNPTAFYLCASRTGVGNTGELFFGEGSRLTVL.

This clone appeared once. The genes are TRBV19 and TRBJ2-3; TRBD1 matches 7 bases. This CDR3 contains 14 residues. Looked up from germline, CDR1 is LNHDA and CDR2 is SQIVND (reference sequence). Losses at the gene ends were 5 bases for V and 4 bases for J; bases not matched to a gene: 6. This chain's CDR3 is CASSVYRGPDTQYF. The DNA of the CDR3 is TGTGCCAGTAGTGTATACAGGGGCCCAGATACGCAGTATTTT.

This sequence joins TRBV4-3 and TRBJ2-7; no clear D gene. CDR1 and CDR2 (germline): LGHNA, YSLEER. The germline V and J ends were trimmed by 0 bases and 3 bases, with 12 bases remaining between them. The CDR3 runs 15 residues. The CDR3: CASSQEGRQDYEQYF. The CDR3, as DNA: TGCGCCAGCAGCCAAGAGGGCAGGCAGGACTACGAGCAGTACTTC.

V and J are TRBV11-2 and TRBJ2-5, with TRBD1 matching 9 bases. Unmatched junction bases numbered 3, after V lost 6 bases and J lost 4 bases. Germline V gives CDR1 SGHAT, CDR2 FQNNGV. This CDR3 is built from 13 residues. The CDR3 spells CASRGQGTETQYF. The DNA for the CDR3 is TGTGCCAGCAGAGGACAGGGGACAGAGACCCAGTACTTC.

The chain recombines TRBV7-9 with TRBJ2-5; maybe TRBD1 (6 bases). There are 13 residues in the CDR3. Per the germline V gene, CDR1 is SEHNR and CDR2 is FQNEAQ (reference sequence). V lost 4 bases and J 2 bases, leaving 8 bases between the germline ends. CDR3: CASSYRAQETQYF. The CDR3 coding sequence is TGTGCCAGCAGCTACAGGGCGCAAGAGACCCAGTACTTC.

The rearrangement uses TRBV6-5 and TRBJ1-1; D not resolved. Deletions cut 7 bases from V and 1 base from J, with 4 bases between. This CDR3 comprises 11 residues. Germline lookup yields CDR1 MNHEY and CDR2 SVGAGI. Written as DNA, the CDR3 is TGTGCCAGCATTGGGAACACTGAAGCTTTCTTT. It yields the protein CASIGNTEAFF.

The V call is TRBV5-1, the J call TRBJ2-7; D may match TRBD1 or TRBD2 (5 bases each). The CDR3 spans 12 residues. Deletions cut 3 bases from V and 7 bases from J, with 11 bases between. CDR1 is SGHRS and CDR2 is YFSETQ in the germline V gene. The CDR3 nucleotides are TGCGCCAGCAGCTCCCCAGAGGGGGAGCAGTACTTC. Its translation is CASSSPEGEQYF. Together with reference TRBV5-1 and TRBJ2-7, the CDR3 gives the full variable domain: KAGVTQTPRYLIKTRGQQVTLSCSPISGHRSVSWYQQTPGQGLQFLFEYFSETQRNKGNFPGRFSGRQFSNSRSEMNVSTLELGDSALYLCASSSPEGEQYFGPGTRLTVT.

This clone was seen once. The V gene is TRBV6-5, the J gene TRBJ2-3; 7 bases align to TRBD2. The J segment lost 3 bases and the V segment lost 5 bases, leaving 8 bases of the junction unmatched. The germline V gene encodes CDR1 MNHEY and CDR2 SVGAGI. The CDR3 is 15 residues long. As DNA, the CDR3 is TGTGCCAGCAGTCGGCGGGGGTTGGGGACAGATACGCAGTATTTT. This encodes CASSRRGLGTDTQYF.

The count of this clone is one. The J gene is TRBJ2-2, the V gene TRBV30; TRBD1 or TRBD2 may be the D gene (6 bases each). Germline V gene data show CDR1 as GTSNPN and CDR2 as SVGIG (reference sequence). Trimming took off 2 bases at V and 0 bases at J, with 10 bases between the two ends. This CDR3 region has 15 residues. The CDR3 here is CAWSRGRSNTGELFF. DNA for the CDR3: TGTGCCTGGAGTAGGGGGAGGTCGAACACCGGGGAGCTGTTTTTT.

This chain connects TRBV7-2 to TRBJ2-3, with D possibly being TRBD1 (5 bases). This CDR3 is 13 amino acids long. Trimming shortened V by 6 bases and J by 4 bases, and 11 bases separated the two germline ends. Germline V gene sequence: CDR1 SGHTA, CDR2 FQGNSA. The CDR3: CASRAGYPDTQYF. In DNA, the CDR3 is TGTGCCAGCAGGGCAGGGTATCCAGATACGCAGTATTTT.

The CDR3 DNA reads TGCGCCAGCAGCTTGGAGACTACAGGGGACGAGCAGTACTTC. Protein: CASSLETTGDEQYF. The rearrangement joins TRBV5-1 to TRBJ2-7; the match to TRBD1 covers 7 bases. This CDR3 region has 14 residues. Trimming took 0 bases from V and 5 from J; bases not matched to a gene: 5. CDR1 and CDR2 (germline): SGHRS, YFSETQ.

Details on this clone: This specimen includes other DNA sequences encoding the same CDR3. The rearrangement joins TRBV28 to TRBJ1-2; 7 bases are shared with TRBD1. Per the germline V gene, CDR1 is MDHEN and CDR2 is SYDVKM. The V and J ends lost 6 bases and 5 bases, in that order; junction bases with no gene match: 3. This CDR3 is built from 12 residues. The CDR3 spells CASSNRGYGYTF. Written as DNA, the CDR3 is TGTGCCAGCAGCAACAGGGGATATGGCTACACCTTC.

The chain recombines TRBV11-2 with TRBJ2-1; a possible D gene is TRBD2 (6 bases). Trimming removed 0 bases from V and 15 bases from J, with 15 bases in between. CDR3 size: 13 residues. Germline values: CDR1 SGHAT, CDR2 FQNNGV. For the CDR3, the DNA is TGTGCCAGCAGCTTAGATCACGCTAGCGCAACGTTCTTC. Its protein product is CASSLDHASATFF.

The V call is TRBV5-1, the J call TRBJ2-1; 12 bases are a match to TRBD2. The V and J ends lost 3 bases and 6 bases, in that order; junction bases with no gene match: 13. This CDR3 is 18 amino acids long. Germline V gene data show CDR1 as SGHRS and CDR2 as YFSETQ. CDR3 coding DNA: TGCGCCAGCAGCTACGCTAGCGGGAGGGCCTTCCGAGGCAATGAGCAGTTCTTC. Its translation is CASSYASGRAFRGNEQFF.

The V and J genes are TRBV10-3 and TRBJ2-2; 7 positions agree with TRBD1. V was pared by 2 bases and J by 6 bases, with 9 bases of the junction left unmatched. The CDR3 consists of 16 residues. The germline gives CDR1 ENHRY, CDR2 SYGVKD. The CDR3 DNA reads as TGTGCCATCAGTGAGGCAAAAGACAGGGCATCCGGGGAGCTGTTTTTT. The encoded protein is CAISEAKDRASGELFF.

This clone appeared once. The chain carries TRBV27 and TRBJ2-5; a weak D match, TRBD1 (6 bases). Looked up from germline, CDR1 is MNHEY and CDR2 is SMNVEV (reference sequence). V dropped 6 bases and J dropped 2 bases, with 13 bases sitting between them. The CDR3 covers 14 residues. CDR3 nucleotide sequence: TGTGCCAGCAGAGCTACAGGGAGACAAGAGACCCAGTACTTC. It is translated as CASRATGRQETQYF.

The chain uses TRBV4-1 and TRBJ1-2; no reliable D call. The V and J ends lost 1 base and 8 bases respectively, with 11 bases between them. Germline-derived CDR1 and CDR2 are MGHRA and YSYEKL. The CDR3 is 13 residues long. The chain's CDR3 is CASSQGQTFGYTF. CDR3 sequence (DNA): TGCGCCAGCAGCCAAGGCCAGACGTTCGGCTACACCTTC.

This rearrangement joins TRBV19 to TRBJ2-7; 7 bases fit TRBD1. The CDR3 consists of 14 residues. Germline V CDR1 and CDR2: LNHDA, SQIVND (reference sequence). V lost 4 bases, J lost 2 bases, and 5 bases stayed unmatched. The CDR3 loop reads CASSTGQVTYEQYF. The CDR3 nucleotides read TGTGCCAGTAGTACCGGACAGGTTACCTACGAGCAGTACTTC.

The rearrangement joins TRBV7-9 to TRBJ2-3, with TRBD2 matching 14 bases. Per the germline V gene, CDR1 is SEHNR and CDR2 is FQNEAQ (reference sequence). V shed 6 bases, J shed 6 bases, and the junction held 11 bases outside the gene matches. The CDR3 is 17 amino acids. In DNA, the CDR3 is TGTGCCAGCAGTCCAGCGGGACTAGCGGGAGTGGGGGATACGCAGTATTTT. As protein: CASSPAGLAGVGDTQYF.

The rearrangement uses TRBV6-1 and TRBJ2-7, with 7 positions matching TRBD1. CDR1 and CDR2 from the germline V gene are MNHNS and SASEGT. CDR3 length equals 12 residues. With V trimmed by 8 bases and J by 0 bases, 1 base remained unmatched. DNA of the CDR3: TGTGCCAGCGACAGGGACTCCTACGAGCAGTACTTC. Encoded protein: CASDRDSYEQYF.

This chain uses TRBV14 with TRBJ2-5; possibly TRBD2 for D (6 bases). Trimming shortened V by 4 bases and J by 5 bases, and 23 bases separated the two germline ends. CDR3 size: 17 residues. The germline CDR1 and CDR2 sequences are SGHDN and FVKESK. The CDR3 region has the DNA TGTGCCAGCAGCCGCCGGACTACTATAAATATCCTGGAGACCCAGTACTTC. It yields the protein CASSRRTTINILETQYF.

As concerns this clone: The same CDR3 arises from other DNA sequences in this sample as well. J is TRBJ2-5 and V is TRBV10-1, with D hard to call. The CDR3 totals 14 residues. Trimming pared 0 bases from V and 0 bases from J, leaving 5 bases between. Germline-derived CDR1 and CDR2 are WNHNN and SYGVQD (reference sequence). CDR3 loop: CASSESRYQETQYF. The CDR3 DNA follows: TGCGCCAGCAGTGAGTCGCGGTACCAAGAGACCCAGTACTTC.

V and J are TRBV28 and TRBJ2-2, with D unresolved. The CDR3 has 17 residues. V was pared by 6 bases and J by 1 base, with 18 bases between. CDR1 is MDHEN, CDR2 SYDVKM, per germline. This CDR3 is CASRLARGRKNTGELFF. The CDR3 coding sequence is TGTGCCAGCAGGCTGGCCCGCGGACGCAAGAACACCGGGGAGCTGTTTTTT.

The chain carries TRBV28 and TRBJ2-1; D unresolved. Germline V gene data show CDR1 as MDHEN and CDR2 as SYDVKM. This CDR3 spans 12 amino acids. Trimming cost V 3 bases and J 5 bases, with 5 bases left between them. The CDR3 region is CASSFGDNEQFF. In DNA, the CDR3 is TGTGCCAGCAGTTTTGGGGACAATGAGCAGTTCTTC.

With regard to this clone: Other DNA sequences within the sample encode an identical CDR3. The rearrangement links TRBV5-1 to TRBJ1-1; 7 nucleotides align to TRBD1. V shed 5 bases, J shed 0 bases, and the junction held 4 bases outside the gene matches. CDR1 is SGHRS, CDR2 YFSETQ, per germline. The CDR3 length is 14 residues. The CDR3 sequence is CASSQGTVNTEAFF. The CDR3 bases are TGCGCCAGCAGTCAAGGGACAGTGAACACTGAAGCTTTCTTT.

The chain combines TRBV19 with TRBJ2-2, with a weak D call TRBD1 (7 bases). Germline V gene sequence: CDR1 LNHDA, CDR2 SQIVND (reference sequence). The CDR3 is made up of 16 amino acids. The V end was cut by 7 bases, the J end by 2 bases, with 17 bases between. This CDR3 is CASTKRQGGNTGELFF. For the CDR3, the DNA is TGTGCCAGTACCAAAAGGCAGGGGGGAAACACCGGGGAGCTGTTTTTT. Variable domain in full (rest from reference TRBV19 and TRBJ2-2): DGGITQSPKYLFRKEGQNVTLSCEQNLNHDAMYWYRQDPGQGLRLIYYSQIVNDFQKGDIAEGYSVSREKKESFPLTVTSAQKNPTAFYLCASTKRQGGNTGELFFGEGSRLTVL.

The chain couples TRBV7-2 to TRBJ1-1; the match to TRBD1 covers 12 bases. The CDR3 is 17 residues long. Trimming at V came to 5 bases and at J to 2 bases, leaving 9 bases not matched to a gene. Germline V lookup: CDR1 SGHTA, CDR2 FQGNSA. In DNA, the CDR3 is TGTGCCAGCAGCGTCCGGGACAGGGGGCCTTTAAACACTGAAGCTTTCTTT. This encodes CASSVRDRGPLNTEAFF.